Reported below is one TCR beta chain. The sample comes from a study of blood T cell repertoires in COVID-19. Study overall: Acute and convalescent COVID-19 samples came from the United States, Italy and Spain. Sample material is recorded as cDNA or gDNA derived from T cells, B-cell-depleted T cells, or PBMCs.

As handled by the study authors: Reference gene primers were amplified, and this amplification served to estimate nucleated cell counts. Data came from immunoSEQ multiplex PCR; TCRdb stores just in-frame clones and leaves some out. V and J calls and clone size are given by that table; D and trimming were obtained from the DNA. The repertoire holds about 120,000 clones, with 85% as singletons. Germline V CDR1 and CDR2: MNHNY, SVGAGI (reference sequence). This CDR3 comprises 15 residues. The trim removed 2 bases at V and 5 bases at J, leaving 8 bases unmatched. This sequence joins TRBV6-6 and TRBJ1-1; 7 bases fit TRBD1. The TCR was taken from a man older than 75 with acute or convalescent COVID-19. Sequenced sample: peripheral blood. CDR3 sequence: CASSYPRGTGTEAFF. In DNA, the CDR3 is TGTGCCAGCAGTTACCCCAGGGGGACGGGAACTGAAGCTTTCTTT.